The 21 T cell receptor beta chains below come from one sample, sequenced in a study of T cell clonotyping in hematopoietic cell transplantation. Time point defined: recipient sample about 28 days before transplant, after cytoreduction. Profiled with immunoSEQ multiplex PCR; TCRdb holds only in-frame clones, not every one. The table shows tens of thousands of clones, with about four fifths occurring only once. This specimen consisted of peripheral blood mononuclear cells, obtained before stem cell transplant. The receptors originated from a man aged 55 to 70 with myelodysplastic syndrome. Some clones in this sample may be carry-over from other donors' samples.

The gene calls are TRBV7-2 and TRBJ2-4; 12 nucleotides match TRBD2. Per germline, CDR1 SGHTA and CDR2 FQGNSA. The length of the CDR3 is 15 residues. Unmatched junction bases numbered 2, after V lost 4 bases and J lost 4 bases. The CDR3 DNA reads as TGTGCCAGCAGCTCCGGACTAGCGGGGAAAAACATTCAGTACTTC. Residues: CASSSGLAGKNIQYF.

The V call is TRBV10-1, the J call TRBJ2-3, with D unresolved. The germline V and J ends were trimmed by 0 bases and 6 bases, with 7 bases remaining between them. CDR3 size: 13 residues. Germline CDR1 WNHNN, CDR2 SYGVQD (reference sequence). The CDR3: CASSESVFDTQYF. The DNA for the CDR3 is TGCGCCAGCAGTGAGTCGGTATTCGATACGCAGTATTTT.

The rearrangement uses TRBV5-1 and TRBJ2-7; possibly TRBD1 for D (5 bases). The V gene lost 4 bases and the J gene lost 0 bases, with 17 bases spanning the gap. The germline gives CDR1 SGHRS, CDR2 YFSETQ. This CDR3 has 16 residues. CDR3 amino acids: CASSQNTQGVSYEQYF. The CDR3 DNA follows: TGCGCCAGCAGCCAGAATACCCAGGGTGTCTCCTACGAGCAGTACTTC.

This clone was seen once. The rearrangement joins TRBV27 to TRBJ2-7; D gene unclear. The V gene's germline CDR1 is MNHEY and CDR2 SMNVEV (reference sequence). The V end lost 4 bases, the J end lost 1 base, and 8 bases lay between the germline ends. This CDR3 region has 13 residues. The CDR3 here is CASSSEVSYEQYF. The DNA of the CDR3 is TGTGCCAGCAGTTCCGAGGTATCCTACGAGCAGTACTTC.

The rearrangement joins TRBV7-2 to TRBJ1-5, with 7 bases that match TRBD1. V trimming: 5 bases; J trimming: 5 bases; junction bases outside the gene matches: 6. CDR1 is SGHTA and CDR2 is FQGNSA in the germline V gene. The CDR3 has 14 amino acids. CDR3 in DNA: TGTGCCAGCAGCACCAGGGGGACGGATCAGCCCCAGCATTTT. Its translation is CASSTRGTDQPQHF.

This rearrangement joins TRBV5-4 to TRBJ2-5; TRBD2 is a possible D gene (7 bases). Trimming took off 4 bases at V and 4 bases at J, with 17 bases between the two ends. The length of the CDR3 is 15 residues. Germline V gene data show CDR1 as SGHNT and CDR2 as YYREEE (reference sequence). The CDR3 DNA reads TGTGCCAGCAGCCGAATCGGGGGGCGGGGAGAGACCCAGTACTTC. Its translation is CASSRIGGRGETQYF.

The chain is built from TRBV4-3 and TRBJ2-7; TRBD1 matches at 9 bases. Per the germline V gene, CDR1 is LGHNA and CDR2 is YSLEER. The CDR3 runs 16 residues. V was clipped by 0 bases and J by 4 bases; unmatched bases: 7. Here the CDR3 DNA reads TGCGCCAGCAGCCAAGATTGGGCAGGGACAGGGTACGAGCAGTACTTC. Its translation: CASSQDWAGTGYEQYF.

This clone has just a few counts. The chain carries TRBV7-2 and TRBJ2-3; 7 bases are a match to TRBD2. V gave up 0 bases and J gave up 5 bases; unmatched junction bases: 5. The CDR3 consists of 15 residues. CDR1 is SGHTA and CDR2 is FQGNSA in the germline V gene. The CDR3 is CASSLALGGIDTQYF. The CDR3 DNA reads TGTGCCAGCAGCTTAGCCCTCGGGGGGATAGATACGCAGTATTTT.

The chain links TRBV28 to TRBJ2-3, with TRBD2 as a possible D gene (6 bases). V lost 7 bases and J lost 2, with 16 bases in between. CDR1 is MDHEN, CDR2 SYDVKM, per germline. The CDR3 is 15 amino acids. This CDR3 is CASNPRGGFTDTQYF. In DNA, the CDR3 is TGTGCCAGCAACCCGCGGGGCGGTTTCACAGATACGCAGTATTTT.

V is TRBV7-3 and J is TRBJ2-7; no clear D gene. The CDR3 has 13 amino acids. The V end lost 2 bases, the J end lost 3 bases, and 8 bases lay between the germline ends. Per the germline V gene, CDR1 is SGHTA and CDR2 is FQGTGA. This CDR3 reads CASSLVRGYEQYF. CDR3 in DNA: TGTGCCAGCAGCTTAGTGCGCGGCTACGAGCAGTACTTC.

The chain uses TRBV4-3 and TRBJ1-5; a possible D gene is TRBD1 (6 bases). V lost 0 bases and J lost 0, with 12 bases in between. The germline gives CDR1 LGHNA, CDR2 YSLEER. CDR3 length equals 17 residues. The CDR3 reads CASSQEAGAYSNQPQHF. CDR3 nucleotides: TGCGCCAGCAGCCAAGAAGCAGGGGCCTATAGCAATCAGCCCCAGCATTTT.

V gene TRBV6-6 combines with J gene TRBJ2-2, with TRBD2 as a possible D gene (6 bases). Deletions cut 2 bases from V and 6 bases from J, with 16 bases between. The CDR3 consists of 16 residues. Germline CDR1 reads MNHNY; CDR2 reads SVGAGI (reference sequence). The CDR3 loop reads CASSYRPPREAGELFF. Here the CDR3 DNA reads TGTGCCAGCAGTTACCGCCCCCCCAGGGAGGCCGGGGAGCTGTTTTTT.

This clone was observed once. J is TRBJ2-3 and V is TRBV10-3; the match to TRBD2 covers 8 bases. Germline-derived CDR1 and CDR2 are ENHRY and SYGVKD. CDR3 length: 13 residues. V trimming: 6 bases; J trimming: 2 bases; junction bases outside the gene matches: 1. CDR3 residues: CAISGGDTDTQYF. In nucleotides, the CDR3 is TGTGCCATCAGCGGGGGGGACACAGATACGCAGTATTTT.

The chain is built from TRBV19 and TRBJ2-6; no firm D call. Germline V gene sequence: CDR1 LNHDA, CDR2 SQIVND (reference sequence). V lost 7 bases and J lost 0, with 13 bases in between. The CDR3 spans 16 residues. CDR3 bases: TGTGCCAGTACCCCCAGAGGAGCCTCTGGGGCCAACGTCCTGACTTTC. Amino acid sequence: CASTPRGASGANVLTF.

Remarks on this clone: Other nucleotide sequences from this sample produce the same CDR3. The chain has TRBV10-3 and TRBJ1-3; D unclear. Per the germline V gene, CDR1 is ENHRY and CDR2 is SYGVKD. V was pared by 8 bases and J by 1 base, with 6 bases between. The CDR3 has 12 amino acids. The CDR3 reads CAIQGSGNTIYF. The CDR3 DNA sequence: TGTGCCATCCAAGGGTCTGGAAACACCATATATTTT.

This clone was seen only a few times. This rearrangement joins TRBV4-2 to TRBJ1-2; possibly TRBD1 for D (6 bases). Germline V lookup: CDR1 LGHNA, CDR2 YNFKEQ. V lost 0 bases and J lost 5, with 10 bases in between. This CDR3 has 14 residues. CDR3 residues: CASSQDRGVYGYTF. The CDR3 region has the DNA TGTGCCAGCAGCCAAGACAGGGGTGTATATGGCTACACCTTC.

This chain uses TRBV19 with TRBJ1-1; D remains unclear. The CDR3 has 13 residues. The germline V and J ends were trimmed by 3 bases and 2 bases, with 7 bases remaining between them. The germline CDR1 and CDR2 sequences are LNHDA and SQIVND (reference sequence). CDR3 in amino acids: CASSMFENTEAFF. Here the CDR3 DNA reads TGTGCCAGTAGTATGTTTGAAAACACTGAAGCTTTCTTT. The whole variable domain, remainder taken from reference TRBV19 and TRBJ1-1, is DGGITQSPKYLFRKEGQNVTLSCEQNLNHDAMYWYRQDPGQGLRLIYYSQIVNDFQKGDIAEGYSVSREKKESFPLTVTSAQKNPTAFYLCASSMFENTEAFFGQGTRLTVV.

In this sample, this clone turned up once. The rearrangement uses TRBV13 and TRBJ2-1; possibly TRBD1 for D (7 bases). The CDR3 totals 17 residues. Per the germline V gene, CDR1 is PRHDT and CDR2 is FYEKMQ (reference sequence). The V and J ends lost 5 bases and 0 bases respectively, with 17 bases between them. The CDR3 loop is CASSPMGQGGSYNEQFF. CDR3 coding DNA: TGTGCCAGCAGCCCCATGGGGCAGGGGGGCTCCTACAATGAGCAGTTCTTC.

The chain has TRBV5-6 and TRBJ1-2; no clear D gene. V was shortened by 0 bases and J by 4 bases, with 10 bases between the two germline ends. This CDR3 spans 14 amino acids. Germline CDR1 SGHDT, CDR2 YYEEEE. CDR3 in DNA: TGTGCCAGCAGCTTGGGTACGGTGGGCTATGGCTACACCTTC. Its protein is CASSLGTVGYGYTF.

The V call is TRBV6-4, the J call TRBJ1-3; 8 bases fit TRBD1. V was pared by 6 bases and J by 0 bases, with 13 bases of the junction left unmatched. Looked up from germline, CDR1 is MRHNA and CDR2 is SNTAGT. This CDR3 is 18 amino acids long. The CDR3 spells CASSRRQGPLFSGNTIYF. The DNA of the CDR3 is TGTGCCAGCAGCCGCAGACAGGGGCCATTGTTCTCTGGAAACACCATATATTTT.

J is TRBJ2-5 and V is TRBV4-1, with 10 bases that match TRBD1. The CDR3 totals 17 residues. V shed 0 bases and J 5 bases; nucleotides not matched to a gene: 9. CDR1 and CDR2 from the germline V gene are MGHRA and YSYEKL. The DNA of the CDR3 is TGCGCCAGCAGCCAAGAAGCGACAGGGGGCGCCCGGGAGACCCAGTACTTC. Translated: CASSQEATGGARETQYF.